These 12 T cell receptor beta chains originate from one sample sequenced in a study of control samples from healthy donors and cancer patients (dated by TCRdb to 2019 to 2021). Preparation of the library involved the immunoSEQ multiplex PCR assay. This immuneACCESS table, as held by TCRdb, lists in-frame sequences with V and J called but not all clones. Of the missing ones, under half trace to an unresolved V gene in checked studies; the others have no known cause. In all, the sample holds approximately 150,000 clones, and 92% of those were seen once. The leading ten clones occupy 0.68% of the sample. The sequenced sample was blood. Receptor source: a woman aged 25-40 years in good health.

This clone was picked up one time. The J gene is TRBJ1-2, the V gene TRBV5-6; no clear D gene. Deletions cut 1 base from V and 5 bases from J, with 9 bases between. The CDR3 covers 13 residues. CDR1 is SGHDT and CDR2 is YYEEEE in the germline V gene. CDR3 sequence (DNA): TGTGCCAGCAGCTTGCGGGCAGGATATGGCTACACCTTC. This translates into CASSLRAGYGYTF.

This clone appeared once. This chain connects TRBV2 to TRBJ2-1, with 9 nucleotides matching TRBD2. Germline-derived CDR1 and CDR2 are SNHLY and FYNNEI. With 7 bases clipped from V and 7 bases from J, the junction kept 8 bases outside the gene matches. CDR3 length: 14 residues. The CDR3 protein is CASKGIAGDNEQFF. In DNA form, the CDR3 reads TGTGCCAGCAAGGGGATAGCGGGGGATAATGAGCAGTTCTTC.

This clone was detected once. This chain uses TRBV23-1 with TRBJ1-5; TRBD1 is a possible D gene (5 bases). TRBV23-1 falls under the ORF class, with uncertain function. This CDR3 comprises 16 residues. V was shortened by 3 bases and J by 2 bases, with 14 bases between the two germline ends. CDR3 sequence reads: CASSQKQESGNQPQHF. CDR3 coding DNA: TGCGCCAGCAGTCAGAAACAGGAGTCTGGCAATCAGCCCCAGCATTTT.

The rearrangement links TRBV4-1 to TRBJ2-7; 12 bases match TRBD2. Per the germline V gene, CDR1 is MGHRA and CDR2 is YSYEKL. This CDR3 is 18 amino acids long. V was pared by 4 bases and J by 2 bases, with 12 bases of the junction left unmatched. In nucleotides, the CDR3 is TGCGCCAGCAGCCGAGGGGGTACTAGCGGGAGGTCCCCCTACGAGCAGTACTTC. Residues: CASSRGGTSGRSPYEQYF.

A single count supports this clone. This chain joins TRBV4-1 and TRBJ2-5, with unresolved D. Looked up from germline, CDR1 is MGHRA and CDR2 is YSYEKL. V lost 0 bases and J 6 bases, leaving 20 bases between the germline ends. The CDR3 spans 17 residues. The CDR3 bases are TGCGCCAGCAGCCAAGATCTGCAACCCAGGAACCCAAAGACCCAGTACTTC. It translates to CASSQDLQPRNPKTQYF.

V and J are TRBV7-9 and TRBJ1-2; 7 positions match TRBD1. The CDR3 consists of 14 residues. V shed 5 bases, J shed 2 bases, and the junction held 5 bases outside the gene matches. The germline V gene encodes CDR1 SEHNR and CDR2 FQNEAQ (reference sequence). CDR3 nucleotide sequence: TGTGCCAGCAGCCCACCGGGACAGAACTATGGCTACACCTTC. It translates to CASSPPGQNYGYTF.

The genes are TRBV3-1 (or the pseudogene TRBV3-2) and TRBJ1-4, with 11 bases that match TRBD1. Germline CDR1 and CDR2: LGHDT and YNNKEL (reference sequence). The CDR3 is 15 amino acids. The V and J ends lost 7 bases and 5 bases, in that order; junction bases with no gene match: 6. The CDR3 region is CASTIRDRGNEKLFF. The CDR3 nucleotides are TGTGCCAGCACCATCCGGGACAGGGGGAATGAAAAACTGTTTTTT.

The chain combines TRBV28 with TRBJ2-7; 8 positions agree with TRBD2. CDR1 is MDHEN and CDR2 is SYDVKM in the germline V gene. The junction had 14 bases not matched to a gene; V was cut back by 7 bases and J by 3 bases. The CDR3 is 16 amino acids. The CDR3 reads CASTQRLAGGRYEQYF. The CDR3 region has the DNA TGTGCCAGCACCCAGCGGCTAGCGGGCGGACGCTACGAGCAGTACTTC.

The chain uses TRBV3-1 (or the pseudogene TRBV3-2) and TRBJ1-3; 7 bases are a match to TRBD1. J lost 1 base, V lost 3 bases, and 3 bases had no gene match. Per the germline V gene, CDR1 is LGHDT and CDR2 is YNNKEL (reference sequence). The CDR3 runs to 15 residues. The CDR3 DNA is TGTGCCAGCAGCCAGTTACAGGGGTCTGGAAACACCATATATTTT. Its protein is CASSQLQGSGNTIYF.

The chain has TRBV2 and TRBJ2-1; 14 positions agree with TRBD2. CDR3 length: 15 residues. V trimming: 6 bases; J trimming: 8 bases; junction bases outside the gene matches: 6. The germline V gene encodes CDR1 SNHLY and CDR2 FYNNEI. CDR3 coding DNA: TGTGCCAGCAGCCCACGACTAGCGGGAGGGGATGAGCAGTTCTTC. Its translation: CASSPRLAGGDEQFF.

This clone was observed once. The gene calls are TRBV27 and TRBJ2-2; D remains unclear. The ends were cut back, 2 bases at V and 5 bases at J, with 9 bases in the middle. The CDR3 is 14 residues long. The germline V gene encodes CDR1 MNHEY and CDR2 SMNVEV (reference sequence). CDR3 residues: CASSLRAVTGELFF. The CDR3 DNA reads as TGTGCCAGCAGTTTAAGGGCCGTAACCGGGGAGCTGTTTTTT.

CDR3 amino acids: CASSSLTVSGNTIYF. CDR3 coding DNA: TGTGCCAGCAGTTCACTGACGGTCTCTGGAAACACCATATATTTT. The rearrangement links TRBV28 to TRBJ1-3; no clear D. Trimming shortened V by 4 bases and J by 0 bases, and 10 bases separated the two germline ends. The length of the CDR3 is 15 residues. Germline V gives CDR1 MDHEN, CDR2 SYDVKM.